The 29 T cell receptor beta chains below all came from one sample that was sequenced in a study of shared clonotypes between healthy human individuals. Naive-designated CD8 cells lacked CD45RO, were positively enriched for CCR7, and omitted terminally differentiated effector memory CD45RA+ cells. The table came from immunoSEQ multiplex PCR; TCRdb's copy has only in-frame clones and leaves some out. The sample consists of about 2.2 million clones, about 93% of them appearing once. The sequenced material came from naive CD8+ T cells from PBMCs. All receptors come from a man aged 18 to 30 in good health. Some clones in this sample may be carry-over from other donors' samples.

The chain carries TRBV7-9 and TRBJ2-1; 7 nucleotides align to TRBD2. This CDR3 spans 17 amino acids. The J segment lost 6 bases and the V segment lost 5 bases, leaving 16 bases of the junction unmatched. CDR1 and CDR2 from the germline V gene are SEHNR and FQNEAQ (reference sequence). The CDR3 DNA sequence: TGTGCCAGCAGCCCCCCCCCGACTAGCTGGGAAGGCAATGAGCAGTTCTTC. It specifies CASSPPPTSWEGNEQFF. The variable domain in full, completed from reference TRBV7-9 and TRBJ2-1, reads DTGVSQNPRHKITKRGQNVTFRCDPISEHNRLYWYRQTLGQGPEFLTYFQNEAQLEKSRLLSDRFSAERPKGSFSTLEIQRTEQGDSAMYLCASSPPPTSWEGNEQFFGPGTRLTVL.

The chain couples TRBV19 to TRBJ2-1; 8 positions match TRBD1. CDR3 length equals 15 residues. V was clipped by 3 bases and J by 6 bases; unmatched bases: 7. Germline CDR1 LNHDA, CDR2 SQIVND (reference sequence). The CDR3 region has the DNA TGTGCCAGTAGTATTTGGGCAGGGGGCCCCAATGAGCAGTTCTTC. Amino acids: CASSIWAGGPNEQFF. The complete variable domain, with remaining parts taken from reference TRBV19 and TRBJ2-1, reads DGGITQSPKYLFRKEGQNVTLSCEQNLNHDAMYWYRQDPGQGLRLIYYSQIVNDFQKGDIAEGYSVSREKKESFPLTVTSAQKNPTAFYLCASSIWAGGPNEQFFGPGTRLTVL.

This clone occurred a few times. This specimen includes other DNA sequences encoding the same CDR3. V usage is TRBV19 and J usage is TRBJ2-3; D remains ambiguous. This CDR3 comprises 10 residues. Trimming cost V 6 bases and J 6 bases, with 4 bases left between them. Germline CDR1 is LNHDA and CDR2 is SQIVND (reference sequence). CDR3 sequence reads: CASRGDTQYF. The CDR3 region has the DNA TGTGCCAGTAGGGGGGATACGCAGTATTTT.

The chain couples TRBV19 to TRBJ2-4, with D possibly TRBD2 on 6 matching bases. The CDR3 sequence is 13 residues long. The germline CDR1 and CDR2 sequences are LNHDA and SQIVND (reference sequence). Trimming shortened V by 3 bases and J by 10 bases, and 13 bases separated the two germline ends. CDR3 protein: CASSILTRGIQYF. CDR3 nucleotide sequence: TGTGCCAGTAGTATCCTCACCCGGGGGATTCAGTACTTC.

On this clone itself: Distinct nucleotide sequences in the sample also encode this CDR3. CDR3 coding DNA: TGTGCCAGCAATGGCTACGAGCAGTACTTC. Its protein is CASNGYEQYF. The V call is TRBV6-1, the J call TRBJ2-7; D uncertain. Trimming pared 7 bases from V and 3 bases from J, leaving 4 bases between. Germline V gives CDR1 MNHNS, CDR2 SASEGT. The CDR3 loop spans 10 amino acids.

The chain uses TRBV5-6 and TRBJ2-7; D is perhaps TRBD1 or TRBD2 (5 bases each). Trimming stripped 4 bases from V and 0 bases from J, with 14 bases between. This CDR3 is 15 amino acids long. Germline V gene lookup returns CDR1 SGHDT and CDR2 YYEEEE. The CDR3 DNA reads TGTGCCAGCAGCCGGGACCAGAGTTACTCCTACGAGCAGTACTTC. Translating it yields CASSRDQSYSYEQYF.

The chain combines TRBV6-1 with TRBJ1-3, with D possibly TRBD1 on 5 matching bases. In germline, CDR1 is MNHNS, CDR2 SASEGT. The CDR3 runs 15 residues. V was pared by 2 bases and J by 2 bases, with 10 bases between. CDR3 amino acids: CASSERAGAGNTIYF. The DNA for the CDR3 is TGTGCCAGCAGTGAAAGGGCGGGGGCTGGAAACACCATATATTTT.

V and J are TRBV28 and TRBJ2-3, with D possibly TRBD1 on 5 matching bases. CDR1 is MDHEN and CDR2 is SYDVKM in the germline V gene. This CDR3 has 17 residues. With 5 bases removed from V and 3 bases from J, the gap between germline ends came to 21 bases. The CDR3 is CASSTNRQFSGTDTQYF. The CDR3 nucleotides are TGTGCCAGCAGTACGAACCGACAGTTCAGTGGGACAGATACGCAGTATTTT.

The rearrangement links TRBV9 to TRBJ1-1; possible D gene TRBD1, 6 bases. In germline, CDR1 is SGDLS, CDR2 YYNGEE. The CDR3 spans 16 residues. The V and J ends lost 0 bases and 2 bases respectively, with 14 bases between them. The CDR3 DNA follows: TGTGCCAGCAGCGTAGCTTTGGCAGGGGATAACACTGAAGCTTTCTTT. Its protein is CASSVALAGDNTEAFF.

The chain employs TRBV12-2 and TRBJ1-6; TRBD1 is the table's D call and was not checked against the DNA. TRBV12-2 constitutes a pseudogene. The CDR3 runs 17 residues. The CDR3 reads CASHLKQGPEDDGTLHF. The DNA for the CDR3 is TGTGCAAGTCACTTGAAACAGGGGCCTGAAGATGACGGCACCCTCCACTTT.

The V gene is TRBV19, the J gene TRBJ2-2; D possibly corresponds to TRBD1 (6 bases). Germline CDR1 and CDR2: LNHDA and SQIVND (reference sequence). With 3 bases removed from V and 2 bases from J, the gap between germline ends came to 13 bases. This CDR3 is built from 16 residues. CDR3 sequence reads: CASSIYDRSNTGELFF. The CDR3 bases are TGTGCCAGTAGTATTTACGACAGGTCAAACACCGGGGAGCTGTTTTTT. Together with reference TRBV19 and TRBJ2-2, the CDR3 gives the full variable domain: DGGITQSPKYLFRKEGQNVTLSCEQNLNHDAMYWYRQDPGQGLRLIYYSQIVNDFQKGDIAEGYSVSREKKESFPLTVTSAQKNPTAFYLCASSIYDRSNTGELFFGEGSRLTVL.

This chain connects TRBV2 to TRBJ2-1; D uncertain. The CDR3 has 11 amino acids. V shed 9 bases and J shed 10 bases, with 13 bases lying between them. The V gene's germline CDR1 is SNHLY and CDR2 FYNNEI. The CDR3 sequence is CASGRPPEQFF. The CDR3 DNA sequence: TGTGCCAGTGGTCGCCCGCCGGAGCAGTTCTTC.

CDR3 bases: TGTGCCAGCAGCCCTGGGGCAGGGACGGATACGCAGTATTTT. This translates into CASSPGAGTDTQYF. The chain links TRBV5-4 to TRBJ2-3; D possibly uses TRBD1 or TRBD2 (5 bases each). Germline V gives CDR1 SGHNT, CDR2 YYREEE (reference sequence). The ends were cut back, 4 bases at V and 6 bases at J, with 15 bases in the middle. This CDR3 spans 14 amino acids.

This CDR3 is CASSLPTIEQYF. CDR3 nucleotides: TGTGCCAGCAGCTTACCGACTATAGAGCAGTACTTC. J is TRBJ2-7 and V is TRBV11-2, with a tentative D call TRBD2 (5 bases). Germline values: CDR1 SGHAT, CDR2 FQNNGV. The CDR3 covers 12 residues. Trimming left V 2 bases short and J 7 bases short, with 9 bases between.

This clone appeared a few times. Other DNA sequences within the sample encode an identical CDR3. The CDR3 loop reads CASSSGQNTEAFF. DNA for the CDR3: TGTGCCAGCAGCTCAGGCCAGAACACTGAAGCTTTCTTT. The chain uses TRBV7-9 and TRBJ1-1, with D unclear. Germline V lookup: CDR1 SEHNR, CDR2 FQNEAQ (reference sequence). Deletions cut 4 bases from V and 1 base from J, with 7 bases between. CDR3 length: 13 amino acids.

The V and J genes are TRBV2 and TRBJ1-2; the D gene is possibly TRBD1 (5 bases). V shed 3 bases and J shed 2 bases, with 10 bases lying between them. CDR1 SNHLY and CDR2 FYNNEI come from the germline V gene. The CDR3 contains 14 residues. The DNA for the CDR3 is TGTGCCAGCAGTGACAGGGACTGGAACTATGGCTACACCTTC. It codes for CASSDRDWNYGYTF.

CDR3 in amino acids: CAINSPEREGTDTQYF. In DNA, the CDR3 is TGTGCCATCAACTCCCCCGAGCGGGAGGGCACAGATACGCAGTATTTT. V and J are TRBV10-3 and TRBJ2-3; 9 bases fit TRBD2. The V segment lost 7 bases and the J segment 1 base; nucleotides outside the gene matches: 9. The CDR3 has 16 amino acids. The germline gives CDR1 ENHRY, CDR2 SYGVKD.

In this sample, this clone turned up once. The CDR3 region is CASSLIEGAGQPQHF. The DNA of the CDR3 is TGTGCCAGCAGTTTAATCGAGGGGGCGGGTCAGCCCCAGCATTTT. V is TRBV28 and J is TRBJ1-5; 7 nucleotides agree with TRBD1. The V gene's germline CDR1 is MDHEN and CDR2 SYDVKM. V dropped 2 bases and J dropped 6; count of bases not matched to a gene: 7. The CDR3 loop spans 15 amino acids.

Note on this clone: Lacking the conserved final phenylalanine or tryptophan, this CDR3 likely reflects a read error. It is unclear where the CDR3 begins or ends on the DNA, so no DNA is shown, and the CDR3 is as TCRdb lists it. The CDR3 protein is CASSFRLVSRPD. The rearrangement joins TRBV28 to TRBJ2-7. The CDR3 numbers 12 amino acids, ends counted. Germline V gene data show CDR1 as MDHEN and CDR2 as SYDVKM.

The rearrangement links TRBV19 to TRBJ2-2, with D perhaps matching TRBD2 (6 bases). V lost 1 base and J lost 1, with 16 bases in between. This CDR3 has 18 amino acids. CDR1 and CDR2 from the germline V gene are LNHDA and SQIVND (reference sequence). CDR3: CASSIGEVGFLNTGELFF. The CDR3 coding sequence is TGTGCCAGTAGTATAGGGGAGGTCGGCTTCTTGAACACCGGGGAGCTGTTTTTT.

Here the CDR3 reads CSTNVGPGEQYF. DNA for the CDR3: TGCAGTACAAATGTGGGACCGGGCGAGCAGTACTTC. J is TRBJ2-7 and V is TRBV29-1, with D perhaps assigned TRBD1 or TRBD2 (5 bases each). This CDR3 comprises 12 residues. Per the germline V gene, CDR1 is SQVTM and CDR2 is ANQGSEA.

CDR3 sequence (DNA): TGCAGCGCGATTAGGCCCGGGGTCTTCTACGAGCAGTACTTC. Protein: CSAIRPGVFYEQYF. This chain uses TRBV29-1 with TRBJ2-7, with D perhaps TRBD2 (5 bases). Germline values: CDR1 SQVTM, CDR2 ANQGSEA. Trimming left V 7 bases short and J 3 bases short, with 19 bases between. There are 14 residues in the CDR3.

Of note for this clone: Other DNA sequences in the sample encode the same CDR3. CDR3 sequence: CASSVSGGEQYF. In DNA, the CDR3 is TGTGCCAGCAGCGTGTCGGGGGGCGAGCAGTACTTC. This chain joins TRBV9 and TRBJ2-7, with 7 bases that match TRBD2. The V segment lost 2 bases and the J segment 6 bases; nucleotides outside the gene matches: 2. CDR1 is SGDLS and CDR2 is YYNGEE in the germline V gene. The CDR3 is made up of 12 amino acids.

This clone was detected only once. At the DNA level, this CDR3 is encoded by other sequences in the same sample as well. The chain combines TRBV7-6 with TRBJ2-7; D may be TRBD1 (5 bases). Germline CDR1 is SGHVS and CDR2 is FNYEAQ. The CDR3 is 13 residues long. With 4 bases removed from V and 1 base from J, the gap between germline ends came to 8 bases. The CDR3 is CASSSDRSYEQYF. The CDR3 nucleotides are TGTGCCAGCAGCTCCGACAGATCCTACGAGCAGTACTTC.

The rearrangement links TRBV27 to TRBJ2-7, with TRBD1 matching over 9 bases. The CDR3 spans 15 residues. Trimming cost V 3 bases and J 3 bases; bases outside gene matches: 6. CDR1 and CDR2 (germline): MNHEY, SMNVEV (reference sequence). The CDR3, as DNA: TGTGCCAGCAGTTTTACCGGGACAGGGATCTACGAGCAGTACTTC. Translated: CASSFTGTGIYEQYF.

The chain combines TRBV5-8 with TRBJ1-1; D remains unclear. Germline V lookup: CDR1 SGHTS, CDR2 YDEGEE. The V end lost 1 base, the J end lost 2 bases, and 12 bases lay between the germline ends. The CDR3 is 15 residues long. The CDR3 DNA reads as TGTGCCAGCAGCTTGTGGTCCACAGTCAACACTGAAGCTTTCTTT. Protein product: CASSLWSTVNTEAFF.

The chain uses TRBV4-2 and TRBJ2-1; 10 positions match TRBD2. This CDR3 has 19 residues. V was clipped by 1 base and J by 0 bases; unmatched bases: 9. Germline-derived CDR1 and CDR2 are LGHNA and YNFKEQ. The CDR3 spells CASSQGPALAGFSYNEQFF. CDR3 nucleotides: TGTGCCAGCAGCCAAGGACCCGCACTAGCGGGATTCTCCTACAATGAGCAGTTCTTC.

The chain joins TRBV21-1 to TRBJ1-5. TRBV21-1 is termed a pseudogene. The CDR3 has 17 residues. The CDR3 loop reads CASSKALSWDSNQPQHF. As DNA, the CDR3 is TGTGCCAGCAGCAAAGCGCTTTCCTGGGACAGCAATCAGCCCCAGCATTTT.

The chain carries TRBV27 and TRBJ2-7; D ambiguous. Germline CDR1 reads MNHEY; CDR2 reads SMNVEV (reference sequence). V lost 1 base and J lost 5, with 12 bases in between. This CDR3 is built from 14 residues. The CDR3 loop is CASSLFGLAHEQYF. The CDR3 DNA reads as TGTGCCAGCAGTTTATTTGGGTTGGCTCACGAGCAGTACTTC.